The entry below gives a single T cell receptor beta chain sequence along with its context. This clone appeared once. No cognate antigen has been identified for it. No base qualities exist here, and no much larger clone lies one base off it. The data derive from a study of blood T cell repertoires in COVID-19 (dated by TCRdb to 2018 to 2021). With respect to the entire study: Collaborator samples came from the United States, Italy and Spain and covered acute and convalescent phases of COVID-19. The material from the prospective study consisted of cDNA or gDNA derived from T cells, B-cell-depleted T cells, or PBMCs. The dataset comprised deeply sampled blood TCRbeta repertoires from subjects exposed to, actively infected with, or recovered from COVID-19. The repertoires were released in a freely available public database intended as a resource for research on the immune response to SARS-CoV-2. Samples came from the ongoing ImmuneRACE study (first 160 participants) plus 1,254 subjects from 6 global collaborators. Nearly every sample came with metadata listing a de-identified subject ID, COVID-19 status, age in years and sex. HLA class I and class II types, where available, came from metadata supplied by the sample provider rather than from assay-based typing. Overall study results and their limits: How much clinical and demographic metadata was included differed by source and by participant, and the metadata was provided uncurated.

In Seattle, one collaborating source enrolled patients while the infection was active and tracked those patients longitudinally over the course of disease. Each collaborating institution followed its own protocols to collect whole blood in K2EDTA tubes. For TCRbeta analysis, collaborators shipped samples as frozen whole blood, isolated PBMCs, or DNA extracted from either of those sample types. From the germline V gene, CDR1 is MNHNS and CDR2 is SASEGT. V loses 1 base of germline sequence and J loses 4 bases, and the interval between the two ends is 11 bases. Spanning cysteine to phenylalanine, the CDR3 consists of 15 amino acids. Of all the DNA, just the CDR3 is kept, 45 bases in frame from base 1. TCRbeta CDR3 regions were amplified from genomic DNA using the immunoSEQ Assay, a bias-controlled multiplex PCR. On the authors' methods: The number of nucleated cells in each sample was estimated by amplification of reference gene primers within the assay. To quantify the absolute abundance of each unique TCRbeta CDR3 rearrangement, sequence reads were collapsed and filtered. For each sample, productive Simpson clonality was calculated by taking the square root of Simpson's diversity index across productive rearrangements. The table comes from immuneACCESS by way of TCRdb, which keeps in-frame sequences with V and J called. Part of the clones is missing from these tables; in studies checked, under half for an unresolved V gene and the rest for unknown reasons. V and J calls and clone size are copied from that table; D and trimming were computed from the DNA. Here the sample has 150,000 to 190,000 clones; about 88% occur a single time. The ten largest clones add up to around 8% of the sample.

This chain joins TRBV6-1 to TRBJ2-1; perhaps TRBD1 is the D gene, with 6 bases matching. The source material was peripheral blood. The TCR was taken from an older woman with COVID-19, enrolled during active disease. The sequenced DNA: TGTGCCAGCAGTGAAGTGGGACAAGGGTACAATGAGCAGTTCTTC. It specifies CASSEVGQGYNEQFF.